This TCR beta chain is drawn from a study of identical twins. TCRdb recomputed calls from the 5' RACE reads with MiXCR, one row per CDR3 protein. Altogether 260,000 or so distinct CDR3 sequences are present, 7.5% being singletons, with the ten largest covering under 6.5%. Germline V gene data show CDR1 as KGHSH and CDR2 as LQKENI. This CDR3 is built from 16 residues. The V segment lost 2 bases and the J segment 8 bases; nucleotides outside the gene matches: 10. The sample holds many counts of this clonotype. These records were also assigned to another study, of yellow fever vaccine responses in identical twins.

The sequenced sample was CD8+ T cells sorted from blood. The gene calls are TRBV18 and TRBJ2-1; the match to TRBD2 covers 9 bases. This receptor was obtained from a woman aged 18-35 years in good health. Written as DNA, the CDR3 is TGTGCCAGCTCACCAGAGGGTAGCGGGAGTTTCTATGAGCAGTTCTTC. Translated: CASSPEGSGSFYEQFF.